This passage covers 25 T cell receptor beta chains from one sample sequenced in a study of T cell changes during pregnancy in multiple sclerosis. Produced via immunoSEQ multiplex PCR; TCRdb's table is partial and in-frame only. The sample records over 50,000 clones, 75% to 90% being singletons. The sample consisted of peripheral blood, taken in the first trimester of pregnancy. The receptors stem from a female donor in good health, enrolled as a control in a pregnancy study.

This clone was counted between two and nine times. The chain couples TRBV29-1 to TRBJ1-1; weak D call: TRBD1 (5 bases). The CDR3 is 13 residues long. CDR1 is SQVTM and CDR2 is ANQGSEA in the germline V gene. Trimming pared 4 bases from V and 1 base from J, leaving 10 bases between. The CDR3 loop reads CSVAHTGNTEAFF. CDR3 nucleotide sequence: TGCAGCGTTGCCCATACAGGGAACACTGAAGCTTTCTTT.

The V and J genes are TRBV19 and TRBJ2-1; the match to TRBD1 covers 9 bases. Germline CDR1 LNHDA, CDR2 SQIVND (reference sequence). Losses at the gene ends were 10 bases for V and 2 bases for J; bases not matched to a gene: 6. This CDR3 contains 14 residues. The CDR3 DNA sequence: TGTGCCACTAAGACAGGGGGGCCCTACAATGAGCAGTTCTTC. This codes for CATKTGGPYNEQFF.

V is TRBV5-4 and J is TRBJ1-2; 7 bases line up with TRBD1. The germline gives CDR1 SGHNT, CDR2 YYREEE (reference sequence). J was trimmed by 2 bases and V by 1 base; bases with no gene match: 5. This CDR3 region has 15 residues. This CDR3 reads CASSLQGQRNYGYTF. The CDR3 DNA sequence: TGTGCCAGCAGCTTGCAGGGACAGAGAAACTATGGCTACACCTTC.

This chain joins TRBV4-2 and TRBJ1-2, with D unclear. Deletions cut 0 bases from V and 4 bases from J, with 21 bases between. The CDR3 has 18 residues. Germline loops: CDR1 LGHNA, CDR2 YNFKEQ. In DNA, the CDR3 is TGTGCCAGCAGCCAAGATCTGGGAGGGATCCTCTGGGGCTATGGCTACACCTTC. Amino acid sequence: CASSQDLGGILWGYGYTF.

A note on this clone: This same CDR3 is encoded by further DNA sequences in the sample. This chain connects TRBV4-3 to TRBJ1-2, with 7 bases lining up with TRBD1. V gave up 4 bases and J gave up 5 bases; unmatched junction bases: 1. CDR3 size: 12 residues. From germline, CDR1 is LGHNA and CDR2 YSLEER. The CDR3 nucleotides read TGCGCCAGCAGCCGACAGGGTTATGGCTACACCTTC. Residues: CASSRQGYGYTF.

The rearrangement links TRBV7-2 to TRBJ2-5; possible D gene TRBD1, 6 bases. Trimming pared 5 bases from V and 2 bases from J, leaving 12 bases between. The CDR3 extends over 14 amino acids. Germline V gives CDR1 SGHTA, CDR2 FQGNSA. CDR3 DNA sequence: TGTGCCAGCAGCATAAACAGGGCTCAAGAGACCCAGTACTTC. Protein: CASSINRAQETQYF.

The count of this clone is one. The chain carries TRBV4-3 and TRBJ1-1; D is unclear. CDR1 is LGHNA, CDR2 YSLEER, per germline. V lost 1 base and J lost 1, with 4 bases in between. The CDR3 spans 13 residues. The CDR3 sequence is CASSQGRNTEAFF. CDR3 DNA: TGCGCCAGCAGCCAAGGTCGGAACACTGAAGCTTTCTTT.

The chain joins TRBV6-1 to TRBJ1-5, with D possibly being TRBD1 (5 bases). Trimming removed 0 bases at V and 6 bases at J, with 12 bases between. The CDR3 runs 15 residues. The germline gives CDR1 MNHNS, CDR2 SASEGT. CDR3 sequence (DNA): TGTGCCAGCAGTGAAGCCTCAGGGTTCGGTCAGCCCCAGCATTTT. Its protein product is CASSEASGFGQPQHF.

This rearrangement joins TRBV19 to TRBJ1-1; no definite D call. Germline assignment: CDR1 LNHDA and CDR2 SQIVND (reference sequence). The CDR3 is made up of 13 amino acids. Trimming cost V 5 bases and J 1 base, with 8 bases left between them. As DNA, the CDR3 is TGTGCCAGTAGTGTGACGGGGAACACTGAAGCTTTCTTT. It translates to CASSVTGNTEAFF.

The chain combines TRBV6-1 with TRBJ2-7; 10 bases line up with TRBD2. This CDR3 comprises 17 residues. Germline CDR1 reads MNHNS; CDR2 reads SASEGT. V trimming: 0 bases; J trimming: 2 bases; junction bases outside the gene matches: 7. The CDR3 is CASSEADWSGGAYEQYF. Written as DNA, the CDR3 is TGTGCCAGCAGTGAAGCCGATTGGAGCGGGGGGGCCTACGAGCAGTACTTC.

This clone has a single count. The V gene is TRBV5-1, the J gene TRBJ1-1, with TRBD1 identical over 7 bases. This CDR3 contains 15 residues. Looked up from germline, CDR1 is SGHRS and CDR2 is YFSETQ. Trimming cost V 2 bases and J 8 bases; bases outside gene matches: 12. This CDR3 reads CASSLHRGPTPEAFF. For the CDR3, the DNA is TGCGCCAGCAGCTTACACAGGGGTCCCACCCCCGAAGCTTTCTTT. The complete variable domain, with remaining parts taken from reference TRBV5-1 and TRBJ1-1, reads KAGVTQTPRYLIKTRGQQVTLSCSPISGHRSVSWYQQTPGQGLQFLFEYFSETQRNKGNFPGRFSGRQFSNSRSEMNVSTLELGDSALYLCASSLHRGPTPEAFFGQGTRLTVV.

This chain uses TRBV5-1 with TRBJ1-2; 8 bases align to TRBD1. The CDR3 is 18 residues long. Germline V lookup: CDR1 SGHRS, CDR2 YFSETQ. V was pared by 0 bases and J by 2 bases, with 12 bases of the junction left unmatched. The CDR3 region is CASSLGFQGAPTNYGYTF. CDR3 DNA sequence: TGCGCCAGCAGCTTGGGGTTTCAGGGGGCCCCTACAAACTATGGCTACACCTTC.

This clone was detected once. V usage is TRBV4-3 and J usage is TRBJ2-5, with a weak D call TRBD1 (5 bases). CDR1 is LGHNA, CDR2 YSLEER, per germline. The CDR3 runs 13 residues. V lost 4 bases to trimming and J lost 3 bases, with 9 bases between them. CDR3 protein: CASSPRTKETQYF. For the CDR3, the DNA is TGCGCCAGCAGCCCTAGGACAAAAGAGACCCAGTACTTC.

V is TRBV7-9 and J is TRBJ1-6, with 7 bases matching TRBD1. Germline CDR1 SEHNR, CDR2 FQNEAQ (reference sequence). The length of the CDR3 is 14 residues. With V trimmed by 8 bases and J by 5 bases, 6 bases remained unmatched. The CDR3: CASWRGTDNSPLHF. CDR3 in DNA: TGTGCCAGCTGGAGAGGGACAGATAATTCACCCCTCCACTTT.

The chain couples TRBV6-4 to TRBJ2-4, with a tentative D call TRBD1 (5 bases). Germline CDR1 MRHNA, CDR2 SNTAGT. CDR3 length: 14 residues. V lost 8 bases and J lost 4, with 15 bases in between. CDR3 coding DNA: TGTGCCAGCGGGGCTCTGCATCTTAAAAACATTCAGTACTTC. This codes for CASGALHLKNIQYF.

The CDR3 DNA follows: TGTGCCAGCAGCTTAAATTCCGGGGGGCAAGAGCAGTTCTTC. Translation gives CASSLNSGGQEQFF. J is TRBJ2-1 and V is TRBV7-3; tentative D call: TRBD2 (7 bases). CDR3 size: 14 residues. Germline values: CDR1 SGHTA, CDR2 FQGTGA. Trimming pared 1 base from V and 10 bases from J, leaving 14 bases between.

The chain is built from TRBV7-9 and TRBJ1-2; D is possibly TRBD1 (5 bases). Trimming took 5 bases from V and 8 from J, leaving 15 bases between them. CDR1 SEHNR and CDR2 FQNEAQ come from the germline V gene (reference sequence). This CDR3 contains 13 residues. Here the CDR3 DNA reads TGTGCCAGCAGCGGAACCACAGGACAAGGCTACACCTTC. Protein: CASSGTTGQGYTF.

The CDR3 spells CASSVEGGEQPQHF. The CDR3 DNA sequence: TGTGCCAGCAGCGTAGAGGGGGGGGAACAGCCCCAGCATTTT. The chain recombines TRBV9 with TRBJ1-5; maybe TRBD1 (6 bases). Trimming left V 0 bases short and J 7 bases short, with 11 bases between. This CDR3 has 14 amino acids. Germline V gene data show CDR1 as SGDLS and CDR2 as YYNGEE.

V and J are TRBV15 and TRBJ1-4, with 8 bases fitting TRBD1. V was clipped by 5 bases and J by 0 bases; unmatched bases: 8. From germline, CDR1 is LNHNV and CDR2 YYDKDF (reference sequence). CDR3 length: 17 residues. The CDR3 loop reads CATSSPGQATTNEKLFF. Here the CDR3 DNA reads TGTGCCACCAGCTCGCCGGGACAGGCAACAACTAATGAAAAACTGTTTTTT. The complete variable domain, with remaining parts taken from reference TRBV15 and TRBJ1-4, reads DAMVIQNPRYQVTQFGKPVTLSCSQTLNHNVMYWYQQKSSQAPKLLFHYYDKDFNNEADTPDNFQSRRPNTSFCFLDIRSPGLGDTAMYLCATSSPGQATTNEKLFFGSGTQLSVL.

The V and J genes are TRBV6-6 and TRBJ2-7; 8 bases line up with TRBD1. CDR3 length equals 13 residues. The junction had 3 bases not matched to a gene; V was cut back by 8 bases and J by 0 bases. Germline values: CDR1 MNHNY, CDR2 SVGAGI (reference sequence). The CDR3 nucleotides read TGTGCCAGCCTGGACAGGGACTCCTACGAGCAGTACTTC. This encodes CASLDRDSYEQYF.

This clone was observed once. The V and J genes are TRBV30 and TRBJ1-3; 7 bases are shared with TRBD1. The CDR3 is 15 amino acids. Unmatched junction bases numbered 9, after V lost 0 bases and J lost 7 bases. Germline V CDR1 and CDR2: GTSNPN, SVGIG (reference sequence). The CDR3 sequence: CAWSVEGAAKNTIYF. CDR3 in DNA: TGTGCCTGGAGTGTGGAGGGGGCGGCGAAGAACACCATATATTTT. The full variable domain, in which reference TRBV30 and TRBJ1-3 provide the parts outside the CDR3, is SQTIHQWPATLVQPVGSPLSLECTVEGTSNPNLYWYRQAAGRGLQLLFYSVGIGQISSEVPQNLSASRPQDRQFILSSKKLLLSDSGFYLCAWSVEGAAKNTIYFGEGSWLTVV.

The DNA of the CDR3 is TGTGCCAGCAGCCCAGGACAGGGGGCGATTCGTGGAAACACCATATATTTT. It encodes CASSPGQGAIRGNTIYF. V gene TRBV7-6 combines with J gene TRBJ1-3, with 11 bases aligning to TRBD1. CDR3 size: 17 residues. CDR1 SGHVS and CDR2 FNYEAQ come from the germline V gene. Germline trimming cut 5 bases from V and 3 bases from J; bases unmatched to any gene: 9.

J is TRBJ1-5 and V is TRBV9; a possible D gene is TRBD1 (5 bases). Germline assignment: CDR1 SGDLS and CDR2 YYNGEE. The CDR3 contains 17 residues. V was trimmed by 0 bases and J by 3 bases, leaving 16 bases between them. CDR3 protein: CASSVGPQAGSNQPQHF. CDR3 in DNA: TGTGCCAGCAGCGTAGGGCCCCAGGCAGGGTCCAATCAGCCCCAGCATTTT.

This clone was detected a few times. This CDR3 reads CASSVTGTRGEKLFF. DNA for the CDR3: TGTGCCAGCAGCGTAACAGGGACCAGAGGTGAAAAACTGTTTTTT. The V gene is TRBV9, the J gene TRBJ1-4, with D maybe TRBD1 (6 bases). Germline lookup yields CDR1 SGDLS and CDR2 YYNGEE. There are 15 residues in the CDR3. V lost 1 base to trimming and J lost 7 bases, with 14 bases between them.

J is TRBJ1-3 and V is TRBV7-2, with D possibly TRBD1 on 6 matching bases. Germline lookup yields CDR1 SGHTA and CDR2 FQGNSA. The germline V and J ends were trimmed by 6 bases and 0 bases, with 12 bases remaining between them. The CDR3 contains 15 residues. The CDR3 region has the DNA TGTGCCAGCAGGCAGATGGACAGCTCTGGAAACACCATATATTTT. Its translation is CASRQMDSSGNTIYF.